These T cell receptor beta chains were read from a single sample in a study of blood T cell repertoires in COVID-19. Repertoires were generated with immunoSEQ multiplex PCR, while TCRdb's copy carries only in-frame clones and drops some. This sample has hundreds of thousands of clones, with about 89% found just once. Sequencing was done on a sample of peripheral blood. These receptors were collected from a man aged 40-49 years with acute or convalescent COVID-19. The CDR3 runs from the conserved cysteine through the conserved F or W. Fields, in order: clone size, J gene, D gene, V gene, CDR3 DNA, CDR3 protein. D genes are given only for firm matches. Clone size appears in some rows only: once, few, many, or a class for an expanded clone.

- | TRBJ2-7 | - | TRBV5-1 | TGCGCCAGCAGCTTGGCCCCGACTCCAACCTCCTACGAGCAGTACTTC | CASSLAPTPTSYEQYF
- | TRBJ2-1 | - | TRBV6-5 | TGTGCCAGCAGAGCGAGCTCCTACAATGAGCAGTTCTTC | CASRASSYNEQFF
once | TRBJ1-2 | TRBD1 | TRBV6-5 | TGTGCCAGCAGCGGAGGGACAGGGGCTGGCTACACCTTC | CASSGGTGAGYTF
- | TRBJ1-5 | - | TRBV4-1 | TGCGCCAGCAGCCAAGATGTTCACAGTTATCAGCCCCAGCATTTT | CASSQDVHSYQPQHF
- | TRBJ2-1 | - | TRBV5-1 | TGCGCCAGCAGCTTGGACAGACACAATGAGCAGTTCTTC | CASSLDRHNEQFF
- | TRBJ1-1 | - | TRBV20-1 | TGCAGTGCTAGAGACGACACTGAAGCTTTCTTT | CSARDDTEAFF
- | TRBJ1-6 | - | TRBV2 | TGTGCCAGCAGTGTACGGGGGGATTCACCCCTCCACTTT | CASSVRGDSPLHF
- | TRBJ2-3 | TRBD2 | TRBV30 | TGTGCCTGGAGTGTAAGGGCTAGCGGGAGAACAGATACGCAGTATTTT | CAWSVRASGRTDTQYF
- | TRBJ1-2 | - | TRBV3-1/TRBV3-2 | TGTGCCAGCAGCCAAGGTGCCATCGGCTATGGCTACACCTTC | CASSQGAIGYGYTF
- | TRBJ2-7 | - | TRBV2 | TGTGCCAGCAAGATGGTCCTCGGTGAGCAGTACTTC | CASKMVLGEQYF
- | TRBJ2-1 | TRBD1 | TRBV7-9 | TGTGCCAGCAGCTTGACAGGGGGTGAGGATGAGCAGTTCTTC | CASSLTGGEDEQFF
- | TRBJ1-1 | - | TRBV2 | TGTGCCAGCAGTGAAGACACCATGAACACTGAAGCTTTCTTT | CASSEDTMNTEAFF
- | TRBJ1-2 | - | TRBV4-2 | TGTGCCAGCAGCCAGGCACGGGGGATAACTAACTATGGCTACACCTTC | CASSQARGITNYGYTF
once | TRBJ1-2 | - | TRBV28 | TGTGCCAGCAGTTTATTAGACAATCTCTATGGCTACACCTTC | CASSLLDNLYGYTF
- | TRBJ1-2 | - | TRBV5-5 | TGTGCCAGCAGCTCCAGGGTGCTCGACTATGGCTACACCTTC | CASSSRVLDYGYTF
- | TRBJ1-4 | - | TRBV27 | TGTGCCAGCAGTTGGGCAGGCCAGGGTCAAAAACTGTTTTTT | CASSWAGQGQKLFF
- | TRBJ1-5 | - | TRBV12-5 | TGTGCTAGTGGATCTTGGACAGACTATTATAGCAATCAGCCCCAGCATTTT | CASGSWTDYYSNQPQHF
- | TRBJ2-7 | TRBD2 | TRBV30 | TGTGCCTGGAGTGTACATCCCAGCGGGGAATCGCAGCAGTACTTC | CAWSVHPSGESQQYF
- | TRBJ1-2 | - | TRBV3-1/TRBV3-2 | TGTGCCAGCAGCCCGATAACCTATAACTATGGCTACACCTTC | CASSPITYNYGYTF
- | TRBJ1-4 | - | TRBV20-1 | TGCAGTGCTAGTGCCGGACCGGGGGAAAAACTGTTTTTT | CSASAGPGEKLFF
- | TRBJ1-2 | - | TRBV2 | TGTGCCAGCAGTAATCTCGATGGCTACACCTTC | CASSNLDGYTF
few | TRBJ1-2 | TRBD1 | TRBV3-1/TRBV3-2 | TGTGCCAGCAGCCAAGGCCCCACAGGGGGTGGTAATGGCTACACCTTC | CASSQGPTGGGNGYTF